Presented here are 22 T cell receptor beta chains from one specimen sequenced in a study of CD8 T cells in Susac syndrome. An input of roughly 0.5 to 1 ug of RNA was subjected to reverse transcription using random hexamers. TCRdb redid the calling of the immunoSEQ multiplex PCR reads with MiXCR, one entry per CDR3 protein. In the table there are over 300,000 distinct CDR3 sequences, just over 90% of which are singletons. The source material was CD4+ T cells from PBMCs. These receptor sequences come from a human donor with multiple sclerosis.

The gene calls are TRBV3-1 and TRBJ2-1; D uncertain. CDR1 and CDR2 from the germline V gene are LGHDT and YNNKEL (reference sequence). V gave up 5 bases and J gave up 8 bases, with 16 bases separating them. This CDR3 has 14 residues. CDR3 protein: CASSLTHSTDEQFF. CDR3 bases: TGTGCCAGCAGCTTAACTCATTCCACCGATGAGCAGTTCTTC.

The chain combines TRBV30 with TRBJ1-1, with 11 bases matching TRBD1. Unmatched junction bases numbered 5, after V lost 7 bases and J lost 4 bases. This CDR3 comprises 13 residues. The V gene's germline CDR1 is GTSNPN and CDR2 SVGIG (reference sequence). CDR3 protein: CALQGQGGTEAFF. The CDR3 nucleotides read TGTGCCTTGCAGGGACAGGGGGGCACTGAAGCTTTCTTT.

The chain uses TRBV5-1 and TRBJ2-1, with 10 bases fitting TRBD2. Germline values: CDR1 SGHRS, CDR2 YFSETQ. The length of the CDR3 is 14 residues. The J segment lost 10 bases and the V segment lost 1 base, leaving 5 bases of the junction unmatched. The CDR3 region is CASSLTSGTEEQFF. The CDR3 bases are TGCGCCAGCAGCTTGACTAGCGGGACTGAAGAGCAGTTCTTC.

This chain connects TRBV12-3 or TRBV12-4 to TRBJ1-1; possible D gene TRBD1, 5 bases. The CDR3 has 15 amino acids. The V gene lost 3 bases and the J gene lost 1 base, with 12 bases spanning the gap. The CDR3, as DNA: TGTGCCAGCAGTTTGATGGCGACAGCGAACACTGAAGCTTTCTTT. Its translation: CASSLMATANTEAFF.

The chain combines TRBV7-9 with TRBJ2-3; a possible D gene is TRBD2 (6 bases). Germline CDR1 is SEHNR and CDR2 is FQNEAQ (reference sequence). The CDR3 length is 16 residues. V dropped 7 bases and J dropped 6 bases, with 23 bases sitting between them. The CDR3 nucleotides are TGTGCCAGCATCCGGCTCGGGGCGGGGAGCAGGGATACGCAGTATTTT. Translated: CASIRLGAGSRDTQYF.

This clonotype showed up just once. The chain couples TRBV15 to TRBJ1-2, with D unclear. V was trimmed by 0 bases and J by 7 bases, leaving 6 bases between them. This CDR3 is 12 amino acids long. CDR1 LNHNV and CDR2 YYDKDF come from the germline V gene (reference sequence). The CDR3 coding sequence is TGTGCCACCAGCAGAGACGTAGTTGGCTACACCTTC. It encodes CATSRDVVGYTF.

The chain links TRBV29-1 to TRBJ1-6; D not resolved. The CDR3 loop spans 14 amino acids. Trimming pared 2 bases from V and 10 bases from J, leaving 15 bases between. The germline V gene encodes CDR1 SQVTM and CDR2 ANQGSEA. CDR3 protein: CSVEPLNGGSPLHF. CDR3 nucleotides: TGCAGCGTTGAACCCCTAAACGGTGGCTCACCCCTCCACTTT.

CDR3 DNA sequence: TGTGCCAGCACGCCTAGCGGGACCACAACCACCTACAATGAGCAGTTCTTC. This gives the protein CASTPSGTTTTYNEQFF. The genes are TRBV12-3 or TRBV12-4 and TRBJ2-1, with TRBD2 identical over 9 bases. This CDR3 is built from 17 residues. V was clipped by 7 bases and J by 2 bases; unmatched bases: 12.

V is TRBV6-2 or TRBV6-3 and J is TRBJ2-7; perhaps TRBD2 as D (5 bases). Germline CDR1 and CDR2: MNHEY and SVGEGT. V lost 4 bases and J lost 5, with 9 bases in between. The CDR3 loop spans 12 amino acids. The CDR3 sequence is CASSLGAHEQYF. In DNA, the CDR3 is TGTGCCAGCAGTTTGGGAGCCCACGAGCAGTACTTC.

This clonotype was recorded only once. The CDR3 DNA follows: TGTGCCAGCAGCACCGGGACAGGGGGGCCAGATACGCAGTATTTT. This encodes CASSTGTGGPDTQYF. This chain connects TRBV7-9 to TRBJ2-3; the match to TRBD1 covers 11 bases. The CDR3 has 15 residues. Germline lookup yields CDR1 SEHNR and CDR2 FQNEAQ (reference sequence). J was trimmed by 4 bases and V by 5 bases; bases with no gene match: 5. Complete variable domain (other parts from reference TRBV7-9 and TRBJ2-3): DTGVSQNPRHKITKRGQNVTFRCDPISEHNRLYWYRQTLGQGPEFLTYFQNEAQLEKSRLLSDRFSAERPKGSFSTLEIQRTEQGDSAMYLCASSTGTGGPDTQYFGPGTRLTVL.

V is TRBV2 and J is TRBJ1-1; 8 bases agree with TRBD1. This CDR3 spans 17 amino acids. With V trimmed by 3 bases and J by 0 bases, 9 bases remained unmatched. The germline V gene has CDR1 SNHLY and CDR2 FYNNEI. The chain's CDR3 is CASSEEDRVRLNTEAFF. The CDR3 nucleotides read TGTGCCAGCAGTGAGGAGGACAGGGTTCGACTGAACACTGAAGCTTTCTTT.

V gene TRBV7-3 combines with J gene TRBJ1-1; D is uncertain. In germline, CDR1 is SGHTA, CDR2 FQGTGA. This CDR3 contains 13 residues. V was pared by 8 bases and J by 2 bases, with 12 bases between. CDR3 residues: CASSPGPNTEAFF. The CDR3 region has the DNA TGTGCCAGCTCACCCGGTCCCAACACTGAAGCTTTCTTT.

The chain is built from TRBV6-5 and TRBJ2-3; 8 nucleotides agree with TRBD2. Per germline, CDR1 MNHEY and CDR2 SVGAGI. The CDR3 totals 14 residues. The V and J ends lost 5 bases and 6 bases, in that order; junction bases with no gene match: 7. This chain's CDR3 is CASSHGGGPDTQYF. The CDR3 region has the DNA TGTGCCAGCAGTCACGGCGGGGGGCCCGATACGCAGTATTTT.

This chain joins TRBV12-3 or TRBV12-4 and TRBJ1-5; D not resolved. The CDR3 is made up of 12 amino acids. V was clipped by 3 bases and J by 7 bases, with 7 bases between them. The CDR3 nucleotides read TGTGCCAGCAGTTTCTCGGGGCAGCCCCAGCATTTT. Amino acid sequence: CASSFSGQPQHF.

The chain has TRBV20-1 and TRBJ1-2; 7 positions match TRBD1. The J segment lost 8 bases and the V segment lost 1 base, leaving 7 bases of the junction unmatched. The germline V gene has CDR1 DFQATT and CDR2 SNEGSKA (reference sequence). This CDR3 spans 13 amino acids. CDR3 in amino acids: CSARGDRGEGYTF. The DNA for the CDR3 is TGCAGTGCTAGAGGGGACAGAGGGGAAGGCTACACCTTC.

The chain couples TRBV30 to TRBJ1-5; 8 bases align to TRBD1. The CDR3 has 13 amino acids. V lost 3 bases, J lost 9 bases, and 7 bases stayed unmatched. CDR1 GTSNPN and CDR2 SVGIG come from the germline V gene (reference sequence). CDR3 DNA sequence: TGTGCCTGGAGCGGACAGGGTTCGAGGCCCCAGCATTTT. It encodes CAWSGQGSRPQHF.

This chain joins TRBV11-3 and TRBJ2-1, with D perhaps matching TRBD1 (6 bases). V was shortened by 5 bases and J by 9 bases, with 17 bases between the two germline ends. The germline gives CDR1 SGHNT, CDR2 YENEEA. The CDR3 is made up of 14 amino acids. In nucleotides, the CDR3 is TGTGCCAGCAGCCCGAGGACAGTTCAGGGTGAGCAGTTCTTC. It translates to CASSPRTVQGEQFF. Using reference TRBV11-3 and TRBJ2-1 for the parts outside the CDR3, the full variable domain is EAGVVQSPRYKIIEKKQPVAFWCNPISGHNTLYWYLQNLGQGPELLIRYENEEAVDDSQLPKDRFSAERLKGVDSTLKIQPAELGDSAVYLCASSPRTVQGEQFFGPGTRLTVL.

The J gene is TRBJ1-1, the V gene TRBV7-2; no definite D call. Per the germline V gene, CDR1 is SGHTA and CDR2 is FQGNSA. The CDR3 covers 15 residues. V lost 0 bases and J 0 bases, leaving 8 bases between the germline ends. The CDR3 region has the DNA TGTGCCAGCAGCTTAGCTGGGGTCATGAACACTGAAGCTTTCTTT. It specifies CASSLAGVMNTEAFF.

The chain is built from TRBV14 and TRBJ2-1; TRBD2 matches 9 bases. V trimming: 2 bases; J trimming: 5 bases; junction bases outside the gene matches: 16. Germline V lookup: CDR1 SGHDN, CDR2 FVKESK. CDR3 length: 19 amino acids. CDR3 sequence: CASSQSRAAGGTMDNEQFF. The CDR3 region has the DNA TGTGCCAGCAGCCAATCACGTGCCGCGGGGGGGACTATGGACAATGAGCAGTTCTTC.

The chain joins TRBV7-9 to TRBJ2-1; D gene uncertain. Trimming stripped 0 bases from V and 7 bases from J, with 7 bases between. The V gene's germline CDR1 is SEHNR and CDR2 FQNEAQ (reference sequence). The CDR3 extends over 13 amino acids. The CDR3 loop reads CASSLARWNEQFF. DNA for the CDR3: TGTGCCAGCAGCTTAGCGCGATGGAATGAGCAGTTCTTC.

The CDR3 DNA reads TGCGCCAGCAGCCCCGAAGCGGGTTTTAATGAGCAGTTCTTC. Amino acid sequence: CASSPEAGFNEQFF. The chain combines TRBV5-1 with TRBJ2-1; D perhaps matches TRBD2 (6 bases). CDR1 is SGHRS, CDR2 YFSETQ, per germline. Trimming took off 4 bases at V and 7 bases at J, with 15 bases between the two ends. The CDR3 is 14 amino acids.

The chain couples TRBV6-2 or TRBV6-3 to TRBJ2-7, with a possible D match to TRBD1 (7 bases). Germline CDR1 and CDR2: MNHEY and SVGEGT. The CDR3 is 17 residues long. V was clipped by 5 bases and J by 3 bases, with 23 bases between them. The DNA for the CDR3 is TGTGCCAGCAGTACTCGACAGGGAGGAGGCCTGGGCTACGAGCAGTACTTC. The encoded protein is CASSTRQGGGLGYEQYF.